Each of the 16 T cell receptor beta chains below was sequenced from the same sample in a study of blood T cell repertoires in COVID-19 (TCRdb year 2020). Libraries were built with the immunoSEQ multiplex PCR assay. Drawn from immuneACCESS, this table holds only the in-frame rearrangements with V and J called that TCRdb kept. Clones are partly lost; checked studies trace under half to an unresolved V gene and leave the rest unexplained. The sample table shows approximately 250,000 clones, and 83% are seen once. In total, the top ten clones hold 5.5% of the sample. Specimen: peripheral blood. Receptor source: a human donor in a cohort sampled during active COVID-19.

V gene TRBV5-1 combines with J gene TRBJ2-7; TRBD2 aligns across 13 bases. J gave up 6 bases and V 3 bases, and 9 bases lay outside the gene matches. This CDR3 spans 16 amino acids. Germline V gene data show CDR1 as SGHRS and CDR2 as YFSETQ. The CDR3 coding sequence is TGCGCCAGCAGCTATGGGACTAGCGGGGCCAGGGGCGAGCAGTACTTC. Residues: CASSYGTSGARGEQYF. The entire variable domain, with the rest obtained from reference TRBV5-1 and TRBJ2-7, is as follows: KAGVTQTPRYLIKTRGQQVTLSCSPISGHRSVSWYQQTPGQGLQFLFEYFSETQRNKGNFPGRFSGRQFSNSRSEMNVSTLELGDSALYLCASSYGTSGARGEQYFGPGTRLTVT.

V gene TRBV5-8 combines with J gene TRBJ2-7, with a weak D call TRBD1 (5 bases). There are 13 residues in the CDR3. Trimming stripped 6 bases from V and 1 base from J, with 11 bases between. Germline V gene sequence: CDR1 SGHTS, CDR2 YDEGEE. This CDR3 reads CASTTGVSYEQYF. The CDR3 coding sequence is TGTGCCAGCACCACAGGAGTTTCCTACGAGCAGTACTTC.

The chain carries TRBV28 and TRBJ2-7; D is possibly TRBD1 (6 bases). The germline gives CDR1 MDHEN, CDR2 SYDVKM. The CDR3 is made up of 17 amino acids. The ends were cut back, 2 bases at V and 0 bases at J, with 17 bases in the middle. The CDR3: CASSLRVPQGFSYEQYF. Written as DNA, the CDR3 is TGTGCCAGCAGTTTACGAGTACCACAGGGTTTCTCCTACGAGCAGTACTTC.

This chain connects TRBV6-6 to TRBJ2-7; possibly TRBD2 for D (5 bases). The CDR3 has 14 amino acids. V was shortened by 4 bases and J by 0 bases, with 10 bases between the two germline ends. Germline V gene sequence: CDR1 MNHNY, CDR2 SVGAGI (reference sequence). CDR3 in DNA: TGTGCCAGCAGTTCCCTGACTAACTCCTACGAGCAGTACTTC. This codes for CASSSLTNSYEQYF.

The chain links TRBV4-1 to TRBJ2-7; no definite D call. Germline CDR1 and CDR2: MGHRA and YSYEKL. The V end was cut by 0 bases, the J end by 7 bases, with 16 bases between. The CDR3 covers 15 residues. The chain's CDR3 is CASSQDHGSVREQYF. The DNA of the CDR3 is TGCGCCAGCAGCCAAGATCACGGGTCTGTACGGGAGCAGTACTTC.

V usage is TRBV5-8 and J usage is TRBJ1-5; D call uncertain. The V end was cut by 0 bases, the J end by 10 bases, with 11 bases between. CDR1 SGHTS and CDR2 YDEGEE come from the germline V gene. The CDR3 totals 13 residues. CDR3 nucleotides: TGTGCCAGCAGCTTGGGGGCTGAGGGACCCCAGCATTTT. It is translated as CASSLGAEGPQHF.

The V call is TRBV29-1, the J call TRBJ2-3; a weak D match, TRBD2 (6 bases). This CDR3 region has 14 residues. In germline, CDR1 is SQVTM, CDR2 ANQGSEA. Deletions cut 3 bases from V and 0 bases from J, with 10 bases between. The CDR3 region is CSVDLGTSTDTQYF. The CDR3 bases are TGCAGCGTTGATTTAGGGACTAGCACAGATACGCAGTATTTT.

The CDR3 DNA is TGTGCCAGCAGTGACACGACAGGCCCCTATGGCTACACCTTC. As protein: CASSDTTGPYGYTF. V gene TRBV6-1 combines with J gene TRBJ1-2, with D possibly matching TRBD1 (6 bases). The V end lost 3 bases, the J end lost 4 bases, and 12 bases lay between the germline ends. The V gene's germline CDR1 is MNHNS and CDR2 SASEGT. CDR3 length: 14 residues.

The chain carries TRBV11-2 and TRBJ2-7; 12 positions match TRBD2. This CDR3 is built from 15 residues. Germline CDR1 is SGHAT and CDR2 is FQNNGV. Trimming at V came to 5 bases and at J to 6 bases, leaving 8 bases not matched to a gene. The CDR3 here is CASSNRLAGEGEQYF. The CDR3 DNA is TGTGCCAGCAGCAATAGACTAGCGGGAGAGGGCGAGCAGTACTTC. Together with reference TRBV11-2 and TRBJ2-7, the CDR3 gives the full variable domain: EAGVAQSPRYKIIEKRQSVAFWCNPISGHATLYWYQQILGQGPKLLIQFQNNGVVDDSQLPKDRFSAERLKGVDSTLKIQPAKLEDSAVYLCASSNRLAGEGEQYFGPGTRLTVT.

This chain joins TRBV3-1 (or the pseudogene TRBV3-2) and TRBJ2-3; D not certain. Germline V CDR1 and CDR2: LGHDT, YNNKEL (reference sequence). Trimming left V 4 bases short and J 0 bases short, with 8 bases between. This CDR3 has 14 amino acids. The CDR3 reads CASSLTSSTDTQYF. As DNA, the CDR3 is TGTGCCAGCAGCCTTACTTCTAGCACAGATACGCAGTATTTT.

The chain has TRBV10-3 and TRBJ2-1; tentative D call: TRBD2 (6 bases). V was pared by 3 bases and J by 0 bases, with 9 bases between. Per germline, CDR1 ENHRY and CDR2 SYGVKD. The CDR3 spans 15 residues. The CDR3 loop reads CAISDGGSSYNEQFF. DNA of the CDR3: TGTGCCATCAGTGATGGGGGGAGCTCCTACAATGAGCAGTTCTTC.

The V and J genes are TRBV29-1 and TRBJ1-1, with TRBD1 matching over 10 bases. The CDR3 consists of 12 residues. CDR1 is SQVTM, CDR2 ANQGSEA, per germline. Unmatched junction bases numbered 3, after V lost 6 bases and J lost 5 bases. In nucleotides, the CDR3 is TGCAGCGTGACGGGACAGGGGACTGAAGCTTTCTTT. Translating it yields CSVTGQGTEAFF.

This clone has a single count. The rearrangement joins TRBV10-3 to TRBJ2-4, with 7 bases fitting TRBD1. Unmatched junction bases numbered 6, after V lost 3 bases and J lost 7 bases. This CDR3 is 14 amino acids long. Germline lookup yields CDR1 ENHRY and CDR2 SYGVKD. The CDR3 sequence: CAISEGGQRNIQYF. The CDR3 DNA reads TGTGCCATCAGTGAAGGGGGACAGCGGAACATTCAGTACTTC.

V gene TRBV4-2 combines with J gene TRBJ1-5; D is possibly TRBD1 (5 bases). The germline V and J ends were trimmed by 4 bases and 4 bases, with 17 bases remaining between them. Per germline, CDR1 LGHNA and CDR2 YNFKEQ. This CDR3 is built from 16 residues. Here the CDR3 reads CASSPDADSRNQPQHF. Here the CDR3 DNA reads TGTGCCAGCAGCCCAGATGCCGACAGCCGAAATCAGCCCCAGCATTTT.

For the CDR3, the DNA is TGTGCCAGCACCCTCGGGGGGGGGTACACTGAAGCTTTCTTT. Its translation: CASTLGGGYTEAFF. J is TRBJ1-1 and V is TRBV6-5, with D tentatively TRBD1 (5 bases). This CDR3 contains 14 residues. The germline V and J ends were trimmed by 7 bases and 3 bases, with 15 bases remaining between them. Germline V gene sequence: CDR1 MNHEY, CDR2 SVGAGI.

The chain uses TRBV10-1 and TRBJ1-1, with D hard to call. This CDR3 is 14 amino acids long. Trimming took 0 bases from V and 1 from J, leaving 6 bases between them. Per germline, CDR1 WNHNN and CDR2 SYGVQD (reference sequence). The CDR3 region is CASSESGRNTEAFF. CDR3 sequence (DNA): TGCGCCAGCAGTGAGTCGGGCAGGAACACTGAAGCTTTCTTT.